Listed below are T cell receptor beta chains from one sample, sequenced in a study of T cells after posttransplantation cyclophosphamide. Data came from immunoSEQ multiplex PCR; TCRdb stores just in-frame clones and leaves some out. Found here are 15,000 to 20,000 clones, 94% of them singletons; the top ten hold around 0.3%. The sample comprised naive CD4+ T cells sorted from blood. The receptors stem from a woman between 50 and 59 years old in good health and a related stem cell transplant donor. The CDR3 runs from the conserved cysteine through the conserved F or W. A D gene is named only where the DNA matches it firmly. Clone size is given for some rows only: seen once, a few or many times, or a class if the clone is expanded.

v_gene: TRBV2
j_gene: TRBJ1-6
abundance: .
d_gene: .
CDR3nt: TGTGCCAGCAGTGAACCGCAGGGAAGGGGTTCACCCCTCCACTTT
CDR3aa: CASSEPQGRGSPLHF

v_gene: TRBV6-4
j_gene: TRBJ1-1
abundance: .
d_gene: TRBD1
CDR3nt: TGTGCCAGCAGGATGGACAGGGGCACTGAAGCTTTCTTT
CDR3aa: CASRMDRGTEAFF

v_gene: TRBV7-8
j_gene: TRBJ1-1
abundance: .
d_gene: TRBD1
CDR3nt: TGTGCCAGCAGCTTAGACAGGGGAAGGGGCACTGAAGCTTTCTTT
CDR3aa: CASSLDRGRGTEAFF

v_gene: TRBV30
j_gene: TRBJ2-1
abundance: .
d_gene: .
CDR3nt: TGTGCCTGGAGCCAAATCAATGAGCAGTTCTTC
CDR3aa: CAWSQINEQFF

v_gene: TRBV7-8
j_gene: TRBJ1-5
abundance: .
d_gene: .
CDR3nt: TGTGCCAGCAGCTTAGCGGTGGTAGGCGGATATCAGCCCCAGCATTTT
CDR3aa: CASSLAVVGGYQPQHF

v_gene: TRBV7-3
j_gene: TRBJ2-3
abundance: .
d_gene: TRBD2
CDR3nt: TGTGCCAGCAGCAGATCCGGGACTAGCGGGTCGAGGGGCTTCACAATGGATACGCAGTATTTT
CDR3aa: CASSRSGTSGSRGFTMDTQYF

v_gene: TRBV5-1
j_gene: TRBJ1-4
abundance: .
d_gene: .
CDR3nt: TGCGCCAGCAGCTTCAGTGGCGGAACTAATGAAAAACTGTTTTTT
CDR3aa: CASSFSGGTNEKLFF

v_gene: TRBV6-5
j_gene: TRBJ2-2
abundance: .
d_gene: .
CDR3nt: TGTGCCAGCACTCGTCCAGGTGGCACCGGGGAGCTGTTTTTT
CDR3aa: CASTRPGGTGELFF

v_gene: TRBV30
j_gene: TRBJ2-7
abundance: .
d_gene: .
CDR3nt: TGTGCCTGGAGTGTAGGAGCCTACGAGCAGTACTTC
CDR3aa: CAWSVGAYEQYF

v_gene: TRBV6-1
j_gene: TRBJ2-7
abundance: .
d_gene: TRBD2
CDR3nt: TGTGCCAGCACCCGGCGGGGGGGGGACATCTACGAGCAGTACTTC
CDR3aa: CASTRRGGDIYEQYF

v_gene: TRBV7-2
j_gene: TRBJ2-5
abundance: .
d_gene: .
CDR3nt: TGTGCCAGCAGCGCTCAGGCAGGGTGGGGAGAGACCCAGTACTTC
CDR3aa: CASSAQAGWGETQYF

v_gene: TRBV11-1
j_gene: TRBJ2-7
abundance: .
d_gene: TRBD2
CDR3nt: TGTGCCAGCAGCTTACATGGGGGGGTGACCTACGAGCAGTACTTC
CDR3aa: CASSLHGGVTYEQYF

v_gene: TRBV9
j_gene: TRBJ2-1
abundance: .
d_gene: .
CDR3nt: TGTGCCAGCACCCTTCTAGCGTCCTCCTACAATGAGCAGTTCTTC
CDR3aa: CASTLLASSYNEQFF

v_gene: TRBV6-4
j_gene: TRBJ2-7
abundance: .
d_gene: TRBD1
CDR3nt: TGTGCCAGCTCTCGGACAGGGAGCGAGCAGTACTTC
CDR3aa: CASSRTGSEQYF

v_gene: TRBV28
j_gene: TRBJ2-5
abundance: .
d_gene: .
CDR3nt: TGTGCCAGCAGTTTATGGGGGGGCCAAGAGACCCAGTACTTC
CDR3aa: CASSLWGGQETQYF

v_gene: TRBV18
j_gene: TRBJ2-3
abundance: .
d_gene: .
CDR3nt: TGTGCCAGCTCAGGGACTAGCACAGATACGCAGTATTTT
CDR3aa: CASSGTSTDTQYF

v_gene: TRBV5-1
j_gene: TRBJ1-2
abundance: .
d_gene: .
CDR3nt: TGCGCCAGCAGCTTGGCCGGACACGACTATGGCTACACCTTC
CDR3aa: CASSLAGHDYGYTF

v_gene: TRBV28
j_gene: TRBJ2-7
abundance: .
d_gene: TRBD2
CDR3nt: TGTGCCAGCAGTTTACCGGCGGGAGAGGCTTACGAGCAGTACTTC
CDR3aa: CASSLPAGEAYEQYF

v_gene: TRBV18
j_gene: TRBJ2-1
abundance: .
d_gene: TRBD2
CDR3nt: TGTGCCAGCTCACCGACTAGCGGAGCCAATGAGCAGTTCTTC
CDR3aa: CASSPTSGANEQFF

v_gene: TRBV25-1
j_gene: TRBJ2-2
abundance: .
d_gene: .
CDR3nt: TGTGCCAGCAGACCACACCCCCCTCCCGGGGAGCTGTTTTTT
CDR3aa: CASRPHPPPGELFF

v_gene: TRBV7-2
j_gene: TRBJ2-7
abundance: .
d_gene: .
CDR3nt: TGTGCCAGCAGCTTAGCCCGGGGGAGGGAGCAGTACTTC
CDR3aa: CASSLARGREQYF

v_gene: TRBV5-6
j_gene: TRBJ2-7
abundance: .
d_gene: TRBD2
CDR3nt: TGTGCCAGCAGCCCGGGGCTAGCGGCTTCCCTGGAGCAGTACTTC
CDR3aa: CASSPGLAASLEQYF

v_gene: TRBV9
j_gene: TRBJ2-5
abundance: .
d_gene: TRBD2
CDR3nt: TGTGCCAGCAACAAAGCGGGAGCGGAGACCCAGTACTTC
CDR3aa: CASNKAGAETQYF

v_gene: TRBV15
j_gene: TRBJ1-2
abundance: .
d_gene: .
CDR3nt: TGTGCCACCAGCAGAGGAAAAGACAGGAGCTATGGCTACACCTTC
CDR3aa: CATSRGKDRSYGYTF

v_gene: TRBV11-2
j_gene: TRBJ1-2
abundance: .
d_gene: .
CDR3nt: TGTGCCAGCAGCCGCGCCCCCGTGGGGGGTGTAGGCTATGGCTACACCTTC
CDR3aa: CASSRAPVGGVGYGYTF

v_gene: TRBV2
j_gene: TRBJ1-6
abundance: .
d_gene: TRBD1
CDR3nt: TGTGCCAGCAGTTTCCACTCGGACAGGACCTATAATTCACCCCTCCACTTT
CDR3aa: CASSFHSDRTYNSPLHF

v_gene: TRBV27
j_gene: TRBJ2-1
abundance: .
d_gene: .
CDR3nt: TGTGCCAGCAGTCGTCGTTACAGTGAGCAGTTCTTC
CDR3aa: CASSRRYSEQFF

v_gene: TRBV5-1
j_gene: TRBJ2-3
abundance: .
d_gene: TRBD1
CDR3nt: TGCGCCAGCAGCTTGGGGACAGGGAAACGCACAGATACGCAGTATTTT
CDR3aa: CASSLGTGKRTDTQYF

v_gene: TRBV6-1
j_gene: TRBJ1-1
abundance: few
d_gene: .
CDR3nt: TGTGCCAGCATCTCCAGGGGCAACACTGAAGCTTTCTTT
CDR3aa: CASISRGNTEAFF

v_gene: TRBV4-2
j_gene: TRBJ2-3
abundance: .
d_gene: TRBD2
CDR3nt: TGTGCCAGCAGCCAACGCGGACTAGCGAAAGATACGCAGTATTTT
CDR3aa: CASSQRGLAKDTQYF

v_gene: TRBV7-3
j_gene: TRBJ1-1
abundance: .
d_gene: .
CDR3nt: TGTGCCAGCAGCACCCAGGGAGGGATGAACACTGAAGCTTTCTTT
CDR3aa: CASSTQGGMNTEAFF

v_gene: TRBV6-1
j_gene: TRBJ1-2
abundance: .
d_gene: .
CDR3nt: TGTGCCAGCAGGAACAGGGCTGGGGGCGCCTATGGCTACACCTTC
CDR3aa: CASRNRAGGAYGYTF

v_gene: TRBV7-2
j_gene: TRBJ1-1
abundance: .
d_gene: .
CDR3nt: TGTGCCAGCAGCCCCGCAGGGGTTTACACTGAAGCTTTCTTT
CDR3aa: CASSPAGVYTEAFF

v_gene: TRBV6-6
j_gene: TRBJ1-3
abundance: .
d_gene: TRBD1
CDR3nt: TGTGCCAGCAGTACAGGGGGCGTAGGAAACACCATATATTTT
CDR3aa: CASSTGGVGNTIYF

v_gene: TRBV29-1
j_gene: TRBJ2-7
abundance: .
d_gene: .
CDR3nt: TGCAGCGTCGTAGGACTTTCTAGCGAGCAGTACTTC
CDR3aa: CSVVGLSSEQYF

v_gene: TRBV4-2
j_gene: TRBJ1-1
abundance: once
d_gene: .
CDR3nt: TGTGCCAGCAGCCAAGATACCGGCAGGGCTGTAGGGGTAGGGAACACTGAAGCTTTCTTT
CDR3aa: CASSQDTGRAVGVGNTEAFF

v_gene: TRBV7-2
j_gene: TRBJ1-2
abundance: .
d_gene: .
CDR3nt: TGTGCCAGCAGCTTAGTTACCCTCCTTCCCGAGGGCTACACCTTC
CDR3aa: CASSLVTLLPEGYTF

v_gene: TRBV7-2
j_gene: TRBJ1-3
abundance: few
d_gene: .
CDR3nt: TGTGCCAGCAGCCGCGCGGGGTCAGGAAACACCATATATTTT
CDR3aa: CASSRAGSGNTIYF

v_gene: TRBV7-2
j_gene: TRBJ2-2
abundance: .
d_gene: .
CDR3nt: TGTGCCAGCAGCTTAGGAGCCCTGAACACCGGGGAGCTGTTTTTT
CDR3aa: CASSLGALNTGELFF

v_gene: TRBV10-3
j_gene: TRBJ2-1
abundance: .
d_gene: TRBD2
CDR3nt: TGTGCCATCAGTGGTGCGGGAGATAAATTCCGCAATGAGCAGTTCTTC
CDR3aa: CAISGAGDKFRNEQFF